These T cell receptor beta chains were read from a single sample in a study of metastatic and nonmetastatic thyroid tumors. From the PCR reads, TCRdb re-called clones with MiXCR. Counted here are about 14,000 clones, less than 25% occurring once; the ten biggest clones make up about 8%. The sequenced material came from blood. Receptor source: a female donor with papillary thyroid cancer or a benign thyroid nodule (not recorded which). Some clones in this sample may be carry-over from other donors' samples. The CDR3 runs from the conserved cysteine through the conserved F or W. Fields, in order: clone size, J gene, D gene, V gene, CDR3 length, CDR3 protein, CDR3 DNA. A D gene is named only where the DNA matches it firmly. Only some rows state a clone size, as once, few, many or a class for expanded clones.

-,TRBJ2-1,-,TRBV7-2,13,CASSLVTLNEQFF,TGTGCCAGCAGCTTAGTGACGCTTAATGAGCAGTTCTTC
medium-sized,TRBJ2-7,TRBD2,TRBV10-3,16,CAISGSRGVSSYEQYF,TGTGCCATCAGTGGTTCGCGGGGGGTAAGCTCCTACGAGCAGTACTTC
few,TRBJ2-7,-,TRBV27,14,CASSPIPGTYEQYF,TGTGCCAGCAGCCCCATCCCAGGGACCTACGAGCAGTACTTC
-,TRBJ1-6,TRBD1,TRBV3-1,14,CASRPGTANSPLHF,TGTGCCAGCAGACCAGGGACAGCAAATTCACCCCTCCACTTT
medium-sized,TRBJ2-7,-,TRBV25-1,14,CASMGGSAMGEQYF,TGTGCCAGCATGGGCGGGTCGGCTATGGGGGAGCAGTACTTC
medium-sized,TRBJ2-7,-,TRBV11-2,15,CASSLRTPASYEQYF,TGTGCCAGCAGCTTACGGACGCCAGCTTCCTACGAGCAGTACTTC
-,TRBJ1-1,TRBD1,TRBV20-1,13,CSADRSLGTEAFF,TGCAGTGCGGACAGGTCCCTTGGCACTGAAGCTTTCTTT
medium-sized,TRBJ2-7,TRBD1,TRBV15,13,CATSKGGGSEQYF,TGTGCCACCAGCAAAGGGGGCGGATCCGAGCAGTACTTC
-,TRBJ2-7,-,TRBV19,18,CASSVRGAYPRSTYEQYF,TGTGCCAGTAGCGTCCGGGGCGCTTATCCCCGGAGCACCTACGAGCAGTACTTC
medium-sized,TRBJ1-6,-,TRBV6-1,12,CATRDGYSPLHF,TGTGCCACCCGGGACGGCTATTCACCCCTCCACTTT
-,TRBJ1-2,-,TRBV13,21,CASSFYICSTKTEESDYGYTF,-
medium-sized,TRBJ2-5,-,TRBV28,14,CASTSRGLQETQYF,TGTGCCAGCACCTCACGCGGGCTCCAAGAGACCCAGTACTTC
few,TRBJ2-3,-,TRBV6-1,14,CASSRAQPSVTQYF,TGTGCCAGCAGCAGGGCCCAACCATCAGTGACGCAGTATTTT
few,TRBJ1-6,-,TRBV28,14,CASSLWENNSPLHF,TGTGCCAGCAGTTTATGGGAGAATAATTCACCCCTCCACTTT
many,TRBJ2-1,TRBD2,TRBV19,17,CASSIRLPGTTYNEQFF,TGTGCCAGTAGTATCCGATTACCCGGGACTACTTACAATGAGCAGTTCTTC
many,TRBJ2-3,TRBD2,TRBV2,17,CASSDRGTSGNTDTQYF,TGTGCCAGCAGTGATAGGGGGACTAGCGGTAACACAGATACGCAGTATTTT
medium-sized,TRBJ2-2,-,TRBV27,12,CASRELAGELFF,TGTGCCAGCAGGGAATTGGCCGGGGAGCTGTTTTTT
medium-sized,TRBJ1-2,-,TRBV30,12,CAGTGTNTGYTF,TGTGCCGGAACCGGGACAAACACTGGCTACACCTTC
medium-sized,TRBJ1-4,-,TRBV6-1,12,CASVQGNEKLFF,TGTGCCAGCGTGCAGGGAAATGAAAAACTGTTTTTT
medium-sized,TRBJ1-5,-,TRBV19,13,CASSTGGNQPQHF,TGTGCCAGTAGTACGGGAGGCAATCAGCCCCAGCATTTT
few,TRBJ1-5,-,TRBV12-3/TRBV12-4,16,CASRPQVAPINQPQHF,TGTGCCAGCCGTCCTCAGGTGGCCCCTATCAATCAGCCCCAGCATTTT
-,TRBJ1-2,-,TRBV11-2,13,CASSLGQGYGYTF,TGTGCCAGCAGCTTAGGGCAGGGGTATGGCTACACCTTC
many,TRBJ2-1,-,TRBV5-1,13,CASSPGTSNEQFF,TGCGCCAGCAGTCCCGGGACTTCCAATGAGCAGTTCTTC
medium-sized,TRBJ1-6,TRBD1,TRBV6-1,15,CATMVLGQGDSPLHF,TGTGCCACCATGGTTTTGGGACAGGGGGATTCACCCCTCCACTTT
many,TRBJ1-4,-,TRBV24-1,15,CATSDPRGGGEKLFF,TGTGCCACCAGTGATCCGAGGGGGGGCGGTGAAAAACTGTTTTTT
-,TRBJ1-1,-,TRBV7-6,13,CASSPIGFTEAFF,TGTGCCAGCAGCCCGATCGGGTTCACTGAAGCTTTCTTT
-,TRBJ2-5,TRBD2,TRBV11-2,17,CPSGPPGQASGRETQYF,TGTCCCAGCGGCCCGCCCGGTCAGGCTAGCGGGAGGGAGACCCAGTACTTC
-,TRBJ1-2,TRBD1,TRBV20-1,15,CSARDRRGRNYGYTF,TGCAGTGCTAGAGATCGGAGGGGGCGGAACTATGGCTACACCTTC
many,TRBJ2-1,-,TRBV7-9,13,CASSLRNYNEQFF,TGTGCCAGCAGCTTACGGAACTACAATGAGCAGTTCTTC
few,TRBJ2-7,TRBD1,TRBV6-5,14,CASSYGTGEGEQYF,TGTGCCAGCAGTTACGGGACAGGGGAGGGCGAGCAGTACTTC
few,TRBJ2-7,-,TRBV10-3,14,CAISDLDRDYDQYF,TGTGCCATCAGTGACTTGGACAGGGACTACGACCAGTACTTC
few,TRBJ2-7,TRBD2,TRBV9,15,CASSVGSSGGYEQYF,TGTGCCAGCAGCGTAGGAAGTAGCGGGGGTTACGAGCAGTACTTC
medium-sized,TRBJ1-5,-,TRBV19,12,CASSRAVQPQHF,TGTGCCAGTTCCCGGGCCGTCCAGCCCCAGCATTTT
medium-sized,TRBJ1-2,-,TRBV12-5,14,CASALFTAVYGYTF,TGTGCTAGTGCACTCTTTACAGCTGTCTATGGCTACACCTTC
many,TRBJ2-7,TRBD1,TRBV29-1,13,CSAGPGTGPEQYF,TGCAGCGCCGGTCCCGGGACAGGGCCCGAGCAGTACTTC
many,TRBJ2-2,-,TRBV4-2,15,CASSPGLANTGELFF,TGTGCCAGCAGCCCGGGACTGGCGAACACCGGGGAGCTGTTTTTT
many,TRBJ2-1,TRBD2,TRBV20-1,15,CSARDHRLAHNEQFF,TGCAGTGCTAGAGATCATAGACTAGCCCACAATGAGCAGTTCTTC